Following are 6 T cell receptor beta chains from one sample sequenced in a study of cytomegalovirus exposure and HLA in healthy donors. PCR employed 60 Vbeta and 13 Jbeta primers. Using immunoSEQ multiplex PCR, the repertoire was profiled, and TCRdb retains in-frame clones only, with some absent. The profile shows 150,000 to 250,000 clones, about four fifths of them singletons. Sequenced material: PBMCs. The receptors originated from a girl aged 10 to 17 in good health and CMV-seropositive.

The chain uses TRBV18 and TRBJ2-3; 8 bases are a match to TRBD1. CDR1 is KGHSH, CDR2 LQKENI, per germline. V was clipped by 2 bases and J by 0 bases; unmatched bases: 10. The CDR3 has 18 residues. This CDR3 is CASSPVSQGALSTDTQYF. The CDR3 nucleotides are TGTGCCAGCTCACCAGTCAGCCAGGGGGCCCTAAGCACAGATACGCAGTATTTT.

The CDR3, as DNA: TGTGCCAGCAGCGGGACACTTGACGAGCAGTACTTC. Amino acids: CASSGTLDEQYF. This chain joins TRBV11-3 and TRBJ2-7, with a tentative D call TRBD1 (6 bases). This CDR3 is 12 amino acids long. Per germline, CDR1 SGHNT and CDR2 YENEEA. Trimming took 5 bases from V and 5 from J, leaving 10 bases between them.

The rearrangement joins TRBV7-9 to TRBJ1-3; 7 nucleotides agree with TRBD1. Germline trimming cut 4 bases from V and 3 bases from J; bases unmatched to any gene: 6. This CDR3 is built from 15 residues. Germline CDR1 reads SEHNR; CDR2 reads FQNEAQ (reference sequence). The CDR3 DNA follows: TGTGCCAGCAGCTCCCGACAGGGTATTGGAAACACCATATATTTT. This gives the protein CASSSRQGIGNTIYF.

This chain connects TRBV7-2 to TRBJ1-2, with D perhaps matching TRBD1 (6 bases). V dropped 5 bases and J dropped 4 bases, with 14 bases sitting between them. Germline CDR1 reads SGHTA; CDR2 reads FQGNSA. The CDR3 spans 14 residues. CDR3 in DNA: TGTGCCAGCAGCCCAGGGGAGTGGAGCTATGGCTACACCTTC. It encodes CASSPGEWSYGYTF.

This clone showed up just a few times. The chain employs TRBV7-9 and TRBJ1-3; no firm D call. With 1 base removed from V and 8 bases from J, the gap between germline ends came to 9 bases. Germline assignment: CDR1 SEHNR and CDR2 FQNEAQ (reference sequence). This CDR3 spans 13 amino acids. The CDR3 coding sequence is TGTGCCAGCAGCTTAGGGAGTGCGGACACCATATATTTT. Translating gives CASSLGSADTIYF.

The rearrangement uses TRBV14 and TRBJ1-6; no definite D call. The CDR3 extends over 16 amino acids. Between the trimmed V and J ends, which lost 3 bases and 7 bases, there was a span of 16 bases. Germline CDR1 is SGHDN and CDR2 is FVKESK. CDR3 in DNA: TGTGCCAGCAGCCAGTCTATGGAACCCGGGAATTCACCCCTCCACTTT. It yields the protein CASSQSMEPGNSPLHF.